The 30 T cell receptor beta chains in this list originate from one sample, sequenced in a study of control samples from healthy donors and cancer patients. Some clones are missing from TCRdb's copy, which holds only in-frame ones; the method was immunoSEQ multiplex PCR. The sample has some 200,000 clones, 91% seen once. Sequences were obtained from blood. The receptors come from a woman aged 30 to 39 in good health.

This chain links TRBV4-3 with TRBJ1-6; D not certain. This CDR3 has 17 amino acids. The germline gives CDR1 LGHNA, CDR2 YSLEER. The ends were cut back, 0 bases at V and 5 bases at J, with 14 bases in the middle. CDR3 sequence reads: CASSQDNRASHNSPLHF. The CDR3 DNA sequence: TGCGCCAGCAGCCAAGATAACCGGGCTTCCCATAATTCACCCCTCCACTTT.

The CDR3 coding sequence is TGTGCCAGCAGTGGAGACAGGGCTAACTATGGCTACACCTTC. Its protein is CASSGDRANYGYTF. The chain employs TRBV7-8 and TRBJ1-2, with TRBD1 matching 7 bases. With 6 bases clipped from V and 0 bases from J, the junction kept 4 bases outside the gene matches. This CDR3 spans 14 amino acids. The germline CDR1 and CDR2 sequences are SGHVS and FQNEAQ.

The gene calls are TRBV2 and TRBJ1-6; 8 nucleotides agree with TRBD1. Germline loops: CDR1 SNHLY, CDR2 FYNNEI. V shed 5 bases, J shed 4 bases, and the junction held 1 base outside the gene matches. The CDR3 sequence is 14 residues long. Here the CDR3 DNA reads TGTGCCAGCAGTCGGACAGGGTATAATTCACCCCTCCACTTT. It is translated as CASSRTGYNSPLHF. Full variable domain (missing parts from reference TRBV2 and TRBJ1-6): EPEVTQTPSHQVTQMGQEVILRCVPISNHLYFYWYRQILGQKVEFLVSFYNNEISEKSEIFDDQFSVERPDGSNFTLKIRSTKLEDSAMYFCASSRTGYNSPLHFGNGTRLTVT.

This sequence joins TRBV30 and TRBJ1-4, with TRBD1 matching over 8 bases. V trimming: 2 bases; J trimming: 2 bases; junction bases outside the gene matches: 4. The CDR3 loop spans 15 amino acids. Germline values: CDR1 GTSNPN, CDR2 SVGIG (reference sequence). CDR3 nucleotides: TGTGCCTGGAGTTCCCAGGGGGCGACTAATGAAAAACTGTTTTTT. It is translated as CAWSSQGATNEKLFF.

The chain is built from TRBV3-1 (or the pseudogene TRBV3-2) and TRBJ1-2; tentative D call: TRBD1 (6 bases). With 2 bases removed from V and 2 bases from J, the gap between germline ends came to 9 bases. The CDR3 spans 14 residues. Germline CDR1 and CDR2: LGHDT and YNNKEL (reference sequence). CDR3: CASSQQGGNYGYTF. Written as DNA, the CDR3 is TGTGCCAGCAGCCAACAAGGGGGGAACTATGGCTACACCTTC.

This clone has a single count. V usage is TRBV19 and J usage is TRBJ1-5; 7 bases are a match to TRBD1. Germline V gives CDR1 LNHDA, CDR2 SQIVND (reference sequence). The CDR3 consists of 15 residues. Trimming removed 5 bases from V and 0 bases from J; junction bases left unmatched: 4. In DNA form, the CDR3 reads TGTGCCAGTAGTCCCGGGACAGTTAGCAATCAGCCCCAGCATTTT. Translation: CASSPGTVSNQPQHF.

J is TRBJ2-7 and V is TRBV20-1, with D unclear. The CDR3 runs 12 residues. CDR1 DFQATT and CDR2 SNEGSKA come from the germline V gene (reference sequence). Deletions cut 3 bases from V and 2 bases from J, with 8 bases between. CDR3 protein: CSASLPAYEQYF. For the CDR3, the DNA is TGCAGTGCTAGTCTCCCCGCCTACGAGCAGTACTTC.

The rearrangement joins TRBV25-1 to TRBJ1-4; D might be TRBD1 (6 bases). Germline V CDR1 and CDR2: MGHDK, SYGVNS. There are 13 residues in the CDR3. V dropped 4 bases and J dropped 5 bases, with 8 bases sitting between them. CDR3 region: CASSGTENEKLFF. CDR3 DNA sequence: TGTGCCAGCAGTGGGACAGAGAATGAAAAACTGTTTTTT.

The V call is TRBV19, the J call TRBJ2-3; 13 nucleotides agree with TRBD2. CDR3 size: 16 residues. Trimming removed 4 bases from V and 2 bases from J; junction bases left unmatched: 3. The germline gives CDR1 LNHDA, CDR2 SQIVND (reference sequence). The CDR3 loop reads CASSKGLAGPTDTQYF. CDR3 nucleotide sequence: TGTGCCAGTAGTAAGGGACTAGCGGGACCCACAGATACGCAGTATTTT.

The chain uses TRBV30 and TRBJ2-7; D possibly uses TRBD1 or TRBD2 (5 bases each). The CDR3 length is 12 residues. The V gene lost 5 bases and the J gene lost 2 bases, with 10 bases spanning the gap. Per the germline V gene, CDR1 is GTSNPN and CDR2 is SVGIG (reference sequence). The CDR3 DNA reads TGTGCCTGGGGGACGGGGACCTACGAGCAGTACTTC. This encodes CAWGTGTYEQYF. Based on the CDR3 plus reference TRBV30 and TRBJ2-7, the full variable domain is SQTIHQWPATLVQPVGSPLSLECTVEGTSNPNLYWYRQAAGRGLQLLFYSVGIGQISSEVPQNLSASRPQDRQFILSSKKLLLSDSGFYLCAWGTGTYEQYFGPGTRLTVT.

The DNA of the CDR3 is TGTGCCAGCACCGGACTAACCTACAATGAGCAGTTCTTC. Its translation: CASTGLTYNEQFF. The chain joins TRBV27 to TRBJ2-1; D is possibly TRBD2 (6 bases). Trimming stripped 7 bases from V and 2 bases from J, with 9 bases between. This CDR3 contains 13 residues. Per germline, CDR1 MNHEY and CDR2 SMNVEV (reference sequence).

The chain joins TRBV12-5 to TRBJ1-1; D might be TRBD1 (5 bases). The germline V gene encodes CDR1 LGHNT and CDR2 FRNRAP. Trimming stripped 2 bases from V and 0 bases from J, with 7 bases between. CDR3 size: 14 residues. CDR3 in amino acids: CASGLPQVNTEAFF. The CDR3 nucleotides are TGTGCTAGTGGTTTGCCACAGGTGAACACTGAAGCTTTCTTT.

Concerning this clone itself: The same CDR3 also results from other DNA sequences found in this sample. The V call is TRBV18, the J call TRBJ1-4, with TRBD1 matching 9 bases. V lost 3 bases and J lost 5; bases outside the gene matches: 1. CDR3 length: 14 residues. Germline V gene data show CDR1 as KGHSH and CDR2 as LQKENI. CDR3 region: CASSPGTGNEKLFF. The CDR3, as DNA: TGTGCCAGCTCACCGGGGACAGGGAATGAAAAACTGTTTTTT.

V and J are TRBV12-5 and TRBJ2-2; D is unresolved. Germline CDR1 reads LGHNT; CDR2 reads FRNRAP. The CDR3 is 14 amino acids. The V and J ends lost 0 bases and 5 bases respectively, with 7 bases between them. The DNA of the CDR3 is TGTGCTAGTGGTTTGGTACGTGGGACCGGGGAGCTGTTTTTT. Translating gives CASGLVRGTGELFF.

The rearrangement uses TRBV9 and TRBJ1-2; TRBD1 matches 8 bases. The V gene end was trimmed by 2 bases and the J gene end by 4 bases; junction bases not matched to a gene: 4. The germline V gene encodes CDR1 SGDLS and CDR2 YYNGEE. The CDR3 totals 14 residues. This CDR3 reads CASSVRTGSYGYTF. The DNA for the CDR3 is TGTGCCAGCAGCGTTAGGACAGGGAGCTATGGCTACACCTTC.

The rearrangement uses TRBV20-1 and TRBJ2-2; 10 positions agree with TRBD2. Germline V gives CDR1 DFQATT, CDR2 SNEGSKA (reference sequence). The CDR3 length is 15 residues. The V gene end was trimmed by 3 bases and the J gene end by 4 bases; junction bases not matched to a gene: 5. The CDR3 here is CSASMLAGGTGELFF. The CDR3 DNA follows: TGCAGTGCTAGTATGTTAGCGGGAGGCACCGGGGAGCTGTTTTTT.

The CDR3 region is CASSLDRGQGYGYTF. For the CDR3, the DNA is TGTGCCAGCAGCTTGGACAGGGGGCAAGGCTATGGCTACACCTTC. This rearrangement joins TRBV5-4 to TRBJ1-2, with 9 bases aligning to TRBD1. The J segment lost 4 bases and the V segment lost 0 bases, leaving 4 bases of the junction unmatched. Germline V gives CDR1 SGHNT, CDR2 YYREEE (reference sequence). There are 15 residues in the CDR3. Filled out from reference TRBV5-4 and TRBJ1-2, the complete variable domain reads ETGVTQSPTHLIKTRGQQVTLRCSSQSGHNTVSWYQQALGQGPQFIFQYYREEENGRGNFPPRFSGLQFPNYSSELNVNALELDDSALYLCASSLDRGQGYGYTFGSGTRLTVV.

The chain has TRBV3-1 (or the pseudogene TRBV3-2) and TRBJ2-1, with 13 bases lining up with TRBD2. This CDR3 is built from 17 residues. J gave up 6 bases and V 1 base, and 6 bases lay outside the gene matches. In germline, CDR1 is LGHDT, CDR2 YNNKEL (reference sequence). The DNA of the CDR3 is TGTGCCAGCAGCCAAGGTACTAGCGGGGGGGCAGGCAATGAGCAGTTCTTC. Translated: CASSQGTSGGAGNEQFF.

This chain links TRBV7-8 with TRBJ1-3, with 8 bases lining up with TRBD1. The length of the CDR3 is 16 residues. V was pared by 1 base and J by 3 bases, with 5 bases of the junction left unmatched. CDR1 is SGHVS, CDR2 FQNEAQ, per germline. This CDR3 is CASSLETGVNGNTIYF. CDR3 coding DNA: TGTGCCAGCAGCTTAGAGACAGGGGTCAATGGAAACACCATATATTTT.

V is TRBV6-2 or TRBV6-3 and J is TRBJ1-1; TRBD1 matches 9 bases. The CDR3 is 14 amino acids. Germline-derived CDR1 and CDR2 are MNHEY and SVGEGT. J was trimmed by 5 bases and V by 2 bases; bases with no gene match: 3. The CDR3 coding sequence is TGTGCCAGCAGTTACGGGACAGGGCTTACTGAAGCTTTCTTT. Translation: CASSYGTGLTEAFF.

The chain joins TRBV29-1 to TRBJ1-5; 11 bases agree with TRBD1. The CDR3 sequence is 15 residues long. CDR1 SQVTM and CDR2 ANQGSEA come from the germline V gene. With 5 bases clipped from V and 0 bases from J, the junction kept 3 bases outside the gene matches. CDR3 in amino acids: CSVRTGGNSNQPQHF. DNA of the CDR3: TGCAGCGTTAGGACAGGGGGCAATAGCAATCAGCCCCAGCATTTT.

The chain's CDR3 is CASSFGTSSGANVLTF. Written as DNA, the CDR3 is TGTGCCAGCAGTTTCGGAACTAGCTCTGGGGCCAACGTCCTGACTTTC. This sequence joins TRBV27 and TRBJ2-6; maybe TRBD2 (5 bases). Germline values: CDR1 MNHEY, CDR2 SMNVEV (reference sequence). This CDR3 has 16 amino acids. V dropped 3 bases and J dropped 0 bases, with 9 bases sitting between them.

CDR3 region: CASSFSGGAVTDTQYF. For the CDR3, the DNA is TGCGCCAGCAGCTTTAGCGGGGGGGCCGTCACAGATACGCAGTATTTT. The chain is built from TRBV5-1 and TRBJ2-3, with 11 bases aligning to TRBD2. Germline V lookup: CDR1 SGHRS, CDR2 YFSETQ. The junction had 4 bases not matched to a gene; V was cut back by 2 bases and J by 2 bases. This CDR3 region has 16 residues.

The chain links TRBV27 to TRBJ2-4; D possibly corresponds to TRBD2 (6 bases). Trimming removed 6 bases at V and 0 bases at J, with 6 bases between. Germline-derived CDR1 and CDR2 are MNHEY and SMNVEV (reference sequence). The CDR3 is 13 residues long. The CDR3 protein is CASRGLAKNIQYF. The DNA for the CDR3 is TGTGCCAGCAGGGGACTAGCCAAAAACATTCAGTACTTC.

This clone came up once. V usage is TRBV11-3 and J usage is TRBJ1-2; 10 bases fit TRBD1. Trimming cost V 0 bases and J 5 bases; bases outside gene matches: 3. Germline assignment: CDR1 SGHNT and CDR2 YENEEA. The length of the CDR3 is 15 residues. The CDR3 nucleotides are TGTGCCAGCAGCTTAGAACCGGGACAGGGGTATGGCTACACCTTC. This translates into CASSLEPGQGYGYTF. The variable domain in full, completed from reference TRBV11-3 and TRBJ1-2, reads EAGVVQSPRYKIIEKKQPVAFWCNPISGHNTLYWYLQNLGQGPELLIRYENEEAVDDSQLPKDRFSAERLKGVDSTLKIQPAELGDSAVYLCASSLEPGQGYGYTFGSGTRLTVV.

CDR3 in DNA: TGTGCCTGGGGACGTGAAATACAAGAGACCCAGTACTTC. Its protein product is CAWGREIQETQYF. The gene calls are TRBV6-5 and TRBJ2-5, with D perhaps being TRBD1 or TRBD2 (5 bases each). Germline V gene sequence: CDR1 MNHEY, CDR2 SVGAGI. The V and J ends lost 11 bases and 2 bases respectively, with 15 bases between them. This CDR3 comprises 13 residues.

This sequence joins TRBV5-1 and TRBJ2-5; no reliable D call. The CDR3 contains 13 residues. Trimming took off 0 bases at V and 4 bases at J, with 7 bases between the two ends. CDR1 is SGHRS, CDR2 YFSETQ, per germline. CDR3 sequence: CASSLASLETQYF. The DNA for the CDR3 is TGCGCCAGCAGCTTGGCTAGTTTAGAGACCCAGTACTTC.

A few counts support this clone. The rearrangement uses TRBV12-3 or TRBV12-4 and TRBJ1-1; possibly TRBD1 for D (5 bases). Trimming left V 5 bases short and J 1 base short, with 8 bases between. This CDR3 has 13 amino acids. The CDR3 region is CASSGDGNTEAFF. The CDR3 nucleotides read TGTGCCAGCAGTGGGGACGGGAACACTGAAGCTTTCTTT.

The rearrangement links TRBV9 to TRBJ2-3; TRBD2 aligns across 8 bases. J gave up 4 bases and V 4 bases, and 8 bases lay outside the gene matches. This CDR3 comprises 15 residues. The V gene's germline CDR1 is SGDLS and CDR2 YYNGEE. In nucleotides, the CDR3 is TGTGCCAGCAGCCTAGGGACTAGGGCCCCAGATACGCAGTATTTT. It codes for CASSLGTRAPDTQYF.

The chain recombines TRBV24-1 with TRBJ2-3; 12 nucleotides line up with TRBD1. With V trimmed by 1 base and J by 9 bases, 7 bases remained unmatched. Germline assignment: CDR1 KGHDR and CDR2 SFDVKD. The CDR3 loop spans 16 amino acids. Here the CDR3 DNA reads TGTGCCACCAGTGATTTCGGGGACAGGGGGCGAAGGACGCAGTATTTT. Translation: CATSDFGDRGRRTQYF.